This TCR beta chain derives from a study of OX40 agonist ivuxolimab in advanced cancers. Turning to the study itself: Of mixed ages from about 20 to 80 and averaging 60 years, the group was almost 85% male. Under the entry rules, prior anti-PD-1, anti-PD-L1 or anti-CTLA-4 therapy was allowed, and about 40% had some.

Trimming pared 0 bases from V and 4 bases from J, leaving 16 bases between. The CDR3 totals 16 residues. The germline gives CDR1 SGDLS, CDR2 YYNGEE. Libraries were prepared by immunoSEQ multiplex PCR; TCRdb keeps only in-frame clonotypes and omits some of them. The profile shows about 46,000 clones, approximately 86% of them singletons. The gene calls are TRBV9 and TRBJ1-1; a weak D match, TRBD1 (5 bases). This sequence was found in an adult with an advanced solid tumor such as melanoma, head and neck, liver or kidney cancer. The sequences come from CD4+ or CD8+ T cells sorted from blood, collected in a trial of the OX40 agonist ivuxolimab. The DNA for the CDR3 is TGTGCCAGCAGCGTAGCCGTCGATCGGGGGACCACTGAAGCTTTCTTT. Amino acid sequence: CASSVAVDRGTTEAFF.